Listed here are 20 T cell receptor beta chains from one sample, sequenced in a study of blood T cell repertoires in COVID-19 (TCRdb year 2020). Library prep was done by the immunoSEQ multiplex PCR assay. Drawn from immuneACCESS, this table holds only the in-frame rearrangements with V and J called that TCRdb kept. Clones are partly lost; checked studies trace under half to an unresolved V gene and leave the rest unexplained. In all, the sample holds 150,000 to 190,000 clones, and around 84% of those were seen once. The ten largest account for around 7% of the sample. What was sequenced was PBMCs or T cells enriched from blood (not recorded which). These receptors were collected from a man between 50 and 59 years old who had recovered from COVID-19.

The gene calls are TRBV15 and TRBJ2-7, with 10 bases that match TRBD1. The ends lost 4 bases at V and 1 base at J; junction bases unmatched: 7. From germline, CDR1 is LNHNV and CDR2 YYDKDF (reference sequence). There are 16 residues in the CDR3. CDR3 region: CATSNRDRGPSYEQYF. The CDR3 DNA sequence: TGTGCCACCAGCAACAGGGACAGGGGACCTTCCTACGAGCAGTACTTC.

The chain carries TRBV11-3 and TRBJ1-6, with TRBD1 as a possible D gene (5 bases). The V and J ends lost 1 base and 7 bases respectively, with 8 bases between them. CDR1 SGHNT and CDR2 YENEEA come from the germline V gene. The CDR3 is 14 amino acids. DNA of the CDR3: TGTGCCAGCAGCTTAGGGGGCGCGAATTCACCCCTCCACTTT. Translated: CASSLGGANSPLHF. Full variable domain (rest looked up from reference TRBV11-3 and TRBJ1-6): EAGVVQSPRYKIIEKKQPVAFWCNPISGHNTLYWYLQNLGQGPELLIRYENEEAVDDSQLPKDRFSAERLKGVDSTLKIQPAELGDSAVYLCASSLGGANSPLHFGNGTRLTVT.

The chain employs TRBV5-6 and TRBJ1-3, with 9 bases identical to TRBD1. Germline V CDR1 and CDR2: SGHDT, YYEEEE. The CDR3 is made up of 16 amino acids. Germline trimming cut 3 bases from V and 0 bases from J; bases unmatched to any gene: 4. CDR3 sequence reads: CASSSRDRVSGNTIYF. The CDR3, as DNA: TGTGCCAGCAGCTCCCGGGACAGGGTCTCTGGAAACACCATATATTTT.

This clone turned up a few times. The chain recombines TRBV6-2 or TRBV6-3 with TRBJ1-5; D not resolved. The CDR3 contains 15 residues. The V end lost 2 bases, the J end lost 0 bases, and 8 bases lay between the germline ends. CDR1 is MNHEY and CDR2 is SVGEGT in the germline V gene. The CDR3 loop is CASSYEYHSNQPQHF. The CDR3 DNA is TGTGCCAGCAGTTACGAGTATCATAGCAATCAGCCCCAGCATTTT.

CDR3 sequence: CASSFGGSNTEAFF. The CDR3 DNA reads as TGTGCCAGCAGCTTCGGAGGCAGTAACACTGAAGCTTTCTTT. This rearrangement joins TRBV11-3 to TRBJ1-1; D gene ambiguous. V dropped 3 bases and J dropped 2 bases, with 10 bases sitting between them. Germline CDR1 SGHNT, CDR2 YENEEA. This CDR3 is 14 amino acids long.

The chain links TRBV6-2 or TRBV6-3 to TRBJ2-4; TRBD1 aligns across 7 bases. The CDR3 extends over 19 amino acids. Germline lookup yields CDR1 MNHEY and CDR2 SVGEGT. V trimming: 8 bases; J trimming: 1 base; junction bases outside the gene matches: 20. DNA for the CDR3: TGTGCCAGCTGTTTAGGGTACGGTAGTTCGGGACAGGCCAAAAACATTCAGTACTTC. Protein: CASCLGYGSSGQAKNIQYF.

The CDR3 DNA is TGTGCCAGTACGGACCCTAGTGCGGGGGGACTTGATGAGCAGTTCTTC. This codes for CASTDPSAGGLDEQFF. This chain joins TRBV19 and TRBJ2-1; 8 bases align to TRBD2. With 7 bases clipped from V and 8 bases from J, the junction kept 16 bases outside the gene matches. Germline CDR1 reads LNHDA; CDR2 reads SQIVND (reference sequence). The CDR3 spans 16 residues.

The chain uses TRBV6-5 and TRBJ1-3; D perhaps matches TRBD1 (6 bases). The CDR3 covers 15 residues. Germline V CDR1 and CDR2: MNHEY, SVGAGI. Trimming left V 6 bases short and J 0 bases short, with 12 bases between. CDR3 in amino acids: CASSYGTTSGNTIYF. Written as DNA, the CDR3 is TGTGCCAGCAGCTACGGGACAACCTCTGGAAACACCATATATTTT.

V usage is TRBV7-2 and J usage is TRBJ1-5; TRBD1 matches 9 bases. The J segment lost 7 bases and the V segment lost 4 bases, leaving 2 bases of the junction unmatched. CDR1 and CDR2 from the germline V gene are SGHTA and FQGNSA. The CDR3 runs 13 residues. The chain's CDR3 is CASSWTGEQPQHF. The CDR3 DNA follows: TGTGCCAGCAGCTGGACAGGGGAACAGCCCCAGCATTTT.

This chain joins TRBV3-1 (or the pseudogene TRBV3-2) and TRBJ1-2, with D possibly matching TRBD1 (6 bases). The CDR3 is made up of 14 amino acids. Trimming stripped 4 bases from V and 2 bases from J, with 11 bases between. Germline V gene sequence: CDR1 LGHDT, CDR2 YNNKEL (reference sequence). CDR3 amino acids: CASSLGQTNYGYTF. The CDR3, as DNA: TGTGCCAGCAGCCTGGGACAAACGAACTATGGCTACACCTTC.

In this sample, this clone turned up a few times. J is TRBJ1-5 and V is TRBV5-6, with a weak D call TRBD1 (5 bases). Per germline, CDR1 SGHDT and CDR2 YYEEEE. V lost 1 base and J 5 bases, leaving 10 bases between the germline ends. The CDR3 is 14 amino acids. CDR3 loop: CASSLWGDHQPQHF. In DNA form, the CDR3 reads TGTGCCAGCAGCTTGTGGGGGGACCATCAGCCCCAGCATTTT. The full variable domain, completed using reference TRBV5-6 and TRBJ1-5, is DAGVTQSPTHLIKTRGQQVTLRCSPKSGHDTVSWYQQALGQGPQFIFQYYEEEERQRGNFPDRFSGHQFPNYSSELNVNALLLGDSALYLCASSLWGDHQPQHFGDGTRLSIL.

This clone was recorded a few times. This chain uses TRBV5-6 with TRBJ2-2; 11 positions agree with TRBD2. J was trimmed by 4 bases and V by 2 bases; bases with no gene match: 7. Germline V gene sequence: CDR1 SGHDT, CDR2 YYEEEE. The CDR3 is 17 residues long. CDR3 protein: CASSFPSGGMSTGELFF. As DNA, the CDR3 is TGTGCCAGCAGCTTCCCTAGCGGGGGGATGAGCACCGGGGAGCTGTTTTTT.

This chain connects TRBV25-1 to TRBJ2-3; 8 bases fit TRBD2. Germline CDR1 and CDR2: MGHDK and SYGVNS. Trimming cost V 3 bases and J 4 bases; bases outside gene matches: 3. The CDR3 length is 14 residues. CDR3 region: CASSEGGLADTQYF. CDR3 DNA: TGTGCCAGCAGTGAGGGGGGACTAGCAGATACGCAGTATTTT.

The count of this clone is one. This chain connects TRBV9 to TRBJ2-5, with 9 bases identical to TRBD2. Germline V CDR1 and CDR2: SGDLS, YYNGEE. V lost 4 bases and J lost 2; bases outside the gene matches: 6. The CDR3 totals 15 residues. The CDR3 sequence is CASSSSGGNQETQYF. The CDR3 region has the DNA TGTGCCAGCAGCTCAAGCGGGGGGAATCAAGAGACCCAGTACTTC.

V is TRBV7-9 and J is TRBJ1-1; D is perhaps TRBD1 (6 bases). This CDR3 region has 15 residues. Trimming left V 4 bases short and J 5 bases short, with 17 bases between. Germline V gene sequence: CDR1 SEHNR, CDR2 FQNEAQ (reference sequence). The CDR3 nucleotides read TGTGCCAGCAGCTCCCAGGGGCGATTGTGGACTGAAGCTTTCTTT. Its protein is CASSSQGRLWTEAFF.

The chain recombines TRBV10-3 with TRBJ1-2, with D tentatively TRBD1 (5 bases). The V gene lost 2 bases and the J gene lost 6 bases, with 13 bases spanning the gap. This CDR3 comprises 14 residues. CDR1 is ENHRY and CDR2 is SYGVKD in the germline V gene. CDR3 residues: CAISEERTNNGYTF. In DNA form, the CDR3 reads TGTGCCATCAGTGAGGAGAGGACAAACAATGGCTACACCTTC.

This clone appeared once. The chain is built from TRBV3-1 (or the pseudogene TRBV3-2) and TRBJ1-2; D is uncertain. CDR1 LGHDT and CDR2 YNNKEL come from the germline V gene (reference sequence). The CDR3 totals 13 residues. The V end lost 5 bases, the J end lost 4 bases, and 11 bases lay between the germline ends. CDR3 sequence: CASSGAISYGYTF. Here the CDR3 DNA reads TGTGCCAGCAGCGGAGCCATATCCTATGGCTACACCTTC.

The CDR3 DNA reads TGCGCCAGCAGCCCGGGACAGTTTAATTCACCCCTCCACTTT. Translation: CASSPGQFNSPLHF. V and J are TRBV4-1 and TRBJ1-6, with 7 positions matching TRBD1. Per the germline V gene, CDR1 is MGHRA and CDR2 is YSYEKL. V shed 4 bases, J shed 6 bases, and the junction held 3 bases outside the gene matches. The CDR3 sequence is 14 residues long.

J is TRBJ1-2 and V is TRBV3-1 (or the pseudogene TRBV3-2); possible D gene TRBD1, 6 bases. Germline loops: CDR1 LGHDT, CDR2 YNNKEL (reference sequence). The V and J ends lost 4 bases and 8 bases respectively, with 11 bases between them. The CDR3 extends over 12 amino acids. This chain's CDR3 is CASSLADSGYTF. In DNA form, the CDR3 reads TGTGCCAGCAGCCTGGCGGACAGCGGCTACACCTTC.

This CDR3 reads CASSPLGGNTEAFF. Here the CDR3 DNA reads TGTGCCAGCAGCCCCTTAGGGGGGAACACTGAAGCTTTCTTT. This chain joins TRBV7-9 and TRBJ1-1; weak D call: TRBD1 (6 bases). From germline, CDR1 is SEHNR and CDR2 FQNEAQ (reference sequence). V lost 5 bases to trimming and J lost 1 base, with 11 bases between them. The CDR3 is 14 residues long.